What follows describes a single TCR beta chain. The protocol was immunoSEQ multiplex PCR, while the TCRdb copy is restricted to in-frame clones and leaves out a portion. The sample carries around 2,000,000 clones, 90% to 95% recorded once. The data stem from a study of shared clonotypes between healthy human individuals. Turning to the study itself: Each donor's CD4 naive and CD4 memory cells filled three plates apiece, CD8 naive two, and CD8 memory one.

This CDR3 is 13 amino acids long. Per the germline V gene, CDR1 is MNHNS and CDR2 is SASEGT. J lost 0 bases, V lost 7 bases, and 2 bases had no gene match. The source is a man between 18 and 29 years old in good health. The chain links TRBV6-1 to TRBJ2-7; 8 bases map to TRBD2. The sequenced sample consisted of naive CD4+ T cells sorted from blood. Indicated subset: CD45RA+ positively selected. CDR3 in amino acids: CASTSGSSYEQYF. DNA for the CDR3: TGTGCCAGCACCAGCGGGAGCTCCTACGAGCAGTACTTC.